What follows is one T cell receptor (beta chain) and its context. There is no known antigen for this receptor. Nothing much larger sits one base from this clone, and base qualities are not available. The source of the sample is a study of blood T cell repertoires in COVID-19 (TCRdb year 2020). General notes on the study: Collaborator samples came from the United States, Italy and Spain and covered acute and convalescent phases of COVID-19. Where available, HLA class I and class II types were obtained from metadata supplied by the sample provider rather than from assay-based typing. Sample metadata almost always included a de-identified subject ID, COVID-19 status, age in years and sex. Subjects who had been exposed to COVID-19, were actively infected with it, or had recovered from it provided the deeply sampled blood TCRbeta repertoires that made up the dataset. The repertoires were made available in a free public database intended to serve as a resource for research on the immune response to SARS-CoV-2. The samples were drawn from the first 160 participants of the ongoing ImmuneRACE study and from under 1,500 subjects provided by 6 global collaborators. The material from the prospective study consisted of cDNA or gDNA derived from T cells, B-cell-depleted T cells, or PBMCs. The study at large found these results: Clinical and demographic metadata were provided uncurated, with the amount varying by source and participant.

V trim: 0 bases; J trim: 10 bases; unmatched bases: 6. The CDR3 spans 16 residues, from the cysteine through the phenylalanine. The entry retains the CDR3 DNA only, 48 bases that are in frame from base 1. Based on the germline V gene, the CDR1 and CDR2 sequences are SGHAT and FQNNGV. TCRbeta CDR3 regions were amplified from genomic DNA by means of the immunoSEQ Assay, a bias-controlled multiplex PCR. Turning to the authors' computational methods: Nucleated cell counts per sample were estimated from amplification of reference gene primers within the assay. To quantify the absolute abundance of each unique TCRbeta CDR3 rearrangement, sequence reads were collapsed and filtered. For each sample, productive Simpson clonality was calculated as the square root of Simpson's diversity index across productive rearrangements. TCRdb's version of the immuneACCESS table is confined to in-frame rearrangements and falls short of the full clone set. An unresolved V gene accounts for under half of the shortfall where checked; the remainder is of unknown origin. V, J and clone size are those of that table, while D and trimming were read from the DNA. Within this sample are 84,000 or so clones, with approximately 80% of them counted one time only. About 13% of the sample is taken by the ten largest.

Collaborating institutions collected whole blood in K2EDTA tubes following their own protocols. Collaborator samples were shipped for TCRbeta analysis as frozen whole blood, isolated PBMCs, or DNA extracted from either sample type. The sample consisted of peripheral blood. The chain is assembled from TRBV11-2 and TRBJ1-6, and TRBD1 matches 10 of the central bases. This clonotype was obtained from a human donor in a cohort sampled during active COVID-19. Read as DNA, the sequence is TGTGCCAGCAGCTTAGATCGGGACAGGGGTCGGTCACCCCTCCACTTT. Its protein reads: CASSLDRDRGRSPLHF.